The 16 T cell receptor beta chains below all came from one sample that was sequenced in a study of human T cells and chemical hapten exposure (dated by TCRdb to the early 2020s). According to the study, the label for this sample's time point signals: healthy volunteer bleed at 6 weeks. Unfractionated whole blood was collected in Tempus Blood RNA tubes, and total RNA was extracted from that blood. The method was RACE. The run used a NextSeq 500. Clones were called with MiXCR by TCRdb after fastp trimmed the public reads at Q25, and only in-frame beta chains were retained. Each CDR3 protein gets just one entry, which takes the most common genes and DNA from the rows behind it. This sample lists 50,000 to 70,000 distinct CDR3 sequences; 5.5% to 7.5% were detected once. The top ten clones comprise 3% to 4% of the sample. What was sequenced was whole blood. These receptors were collected from a female donor in good health. Some clones in this sample may be carry-over from other donors' samples.

There are many counts of this clonotype. The chain couples TRBV3-1 to TRBJ1-1; D not resolved. The CDR3 is 12 amino acids. V lost 1 base, J lost 5 bases, and 5 bases lay in between. Germline assignment: CDR1 LGHDT and CDR2 YNNKEL (reference sequence). The CDR3 here is CASSQASTEAFF. DNA for the CDR3: TGTGCCAGCAGCCAAGCGTCTACTGAAGCTTTCTTT.

This chain uses TRBV29-1 with TRBJ1-2; D not certain. Deletions cut 7 bases from V and 2 bases from J, with 8 bases between. The CDR3 loop spans 11 amino acids. The germline CDR1 and CDR2 sequences are SQVTM and ANQGSEA. This CDR3 reads CSARVNYGYTF. The CDR3 DNA reads TGCAGCGCACGGGTAAACTATGGCTACACCTTC.

This clonotype has a count of ten or more. The chain carries TRBV29-1 and TRBJ1-5; 7 bases are shared with TRBD1. The V gene's germline CDR1 is SQVTM and CDR2 ANQGSEA. Trimming removed 6 bases from V and 0 bases from J; junction bases left unmatched: 5. The CDR3 has 14 residues. This CDR3 is CSVQTGPSNQPQHF. The CDR3 coding sequence is TGCAGCGTACAGACAGGGCCTAGCAATCAGCCCCAGCATTTT.

This clonotype has a handful of counts. V usage is TRBV12-3 or TRBV12-4 and J usage is TRBJ1-5; D unclear. The CDR3 extends over 13 amino acids. V lost 5 bases and J 7 bases, leaving 12 bases between the germline ends. The CDR3 bases are TGTGCCAGCAGTCAGTTATCAACGCAGCCCCAGCATTTT. This sequence encodes CASSQLSTQPQHF.

This clonotype appeared a few times. This rearrangement joins TRBV20-1 to TRBJ2-2, with D possibly TRBD2 on 6 matching bases. The CDR3 totals 13 residues. Germline CDR1 DFQATT, CDR2 SNEGSKA (reference sequence). V lost 3 bases and J lost 7, with 12 bases in between. The CDR3 DNA reads as TGCAGTGCTAGGGGGGGAGGCTACGGGGAGCTGTTTTTT. Its translation is CSARGGGYGELFF.

In this sample, this clonotype turned up many times. The chain couples TRBV6-5 to TRBJ2-1, with TRBD2 identical over 7 bases. CDR3 length equals 15 residues. The V gene's germline CDR1 is MNHEY and CDR2 SVGAGI. V dropped 6 bases and J dropped 8; count of bases not matched to a gene: 13. This chain's CDR3 is CASRDYGAAGHEQFF. The DNA of the CDR3 is TGTGCCAGCAGGGATTACGGGGCAGCGGGGCATGAGCAGTTCTTC.

Many counts were recorded for this clonotype. The rearrangement links TRBV6-5 to TRBJ1-2; the D gene is possibly TRBD1 (5 bases). CDR3 size: 14 residues. The germline V gene has CDR1 MNHEY and CDR2 SVGAGI. V shed 2 bases and J shed 8 bases, with 15 bases lying between them. The CDR3 DNA reads TGTGCCAGCAGTTACCGGGACGGCCGGCGCGGCTACACCTTC. Translating it yields CASSYRDGRRGYTF.

This clonotype showed up many times. The V call is TRBV6-5, the J call TRBJ2-1, with 10 nucleotides matching TRBD1. CDR1 is MNHEY, CDR2 SVGAGI, per germline. Trimming took 6 bases from V and 8 from J; bases not matched to a gene: 4. The CDR3 is 13 residues long. DNA of the CDR3: TGTGCCAGCAGACCGGGACAGGGGTATGAGCAGTTCTTC. This gives the protein CASRPGQGYEQFF.

This clonotype showed up many times. The chain uses TRBV7-2 and TRBJ2-3, with 7 nucleotides matching TRBD2. Germline assignment: CDR1 SGHTA and CDR2 FQGNSA. The junction had 14 bases not matched to a gene; V was cut back by 7 bases and J by 4 bases. The CDR3 is made up of 16 amino acids. The CDR3 here is CASTQDGGGVPDTQYF. The CDR3 bases are TGTGCCAGCACCCAAGACGGGGGAGGGGTCCCAGATACGCAGTATTTT.

This clonotype was detected many times. The CDR3: CASSLGLSSSYNEQFF. For the CDR3, the DNA is TGTGCCAGCAGTCTCGGACTCTCGAGCTCCTACAATGAGCAGTTCTTC. The V call is TRBV2, the J call TRBJ2-1; TRBD2 might be the D (5 bases). The CDR3 is 16 residues long. Germline V CDR1 and CDR2: SNHLY, FYNNEI. V dropped 5 bases and J dropped 0 bases, with 14 bases sitting between them.

On this clonotype: Given a much more abundant clone one base away, this may be a read error. The rearrangement links TRBV20-1 to TRBJ2-7; 7 positions agree with TRBD2. The germline V gene encodes CDR1 DFQATT and CDR2 SNEGSKA (reference sequence). This CDR3 has 13 amino acids. The V segment lost 7 bases and the J segment 4 bases; nucleotides outside the gene matches: 10. As DNA, the CDR3 is TGCAGTGTTGTGAAGGCTAGCGGTTACGAGCAGTACTTC. It specifies CSVVKASGYEQYF.

Ten or more counts support this clonotype. The V and J genes are TRBV19 and TRBJ2-5, with TRBD2 as a possible D gene (5 bases). Germline CDR1 reads LNHDA; CDR2 reads SQIVND (reference sequence). This CDR3 spans 13 amino acids. V lost 5 bases and J 0 bases, leaving 7 bases between the germline ends. In DNA, the CDR3 is TGTGCCAGTAGTGTGGAGGACCAAGAGACCCAGTACTTC. Translated, it gives CASSVEDQETQYF.

This clonotype was detected many times. The chain joins TRBV12-3 or TRBV12-4 to TRBJ2-2; D is ambiguous. V gave up 4 bases and J gave up 4 bases, with 4 bases separating them. The CDR3 contains 12 residues. CDR3: CASSSSTGELFF. CDR3 bases: TGTGCCAGCAGTTCCTCCACCGGGGAGCTGTTTTTT.

This clonotype was counted many times. V and J are TRBV7-2 and TRBJ1-5; no clear D gene. Germline V gene lookup returns CDR1 SGHTA and CDR2 FQGNSA. V was clipped by 5 bases and J by 6 bases, with 14 bases between them. The CDR3 contains 14 residues. The CDR3 here is CASSPTTFGQPQHF. As DNA, the CDR3 is TGTGCCAGCAGCCCGACCACCTTTGGTCAGCCCCAGCATTTT. Based on the CDR3 plus reference TRBV7-2 and TRBJ1-5, the full variable domain is GAGVSQSPSNKVTEKGKDVELRCDPISGHTALYWYRQSLGQGLEFLIYFQGNSAPDKSGLPSDRFSAERTGGSVSTLTIQRTQQEDSAVYLCASSPTTFGQPQHFGDGTRLSIL.

This clonotype was picked up many times. The gene calls are TRBV7-9 and TRBJ1-2, with unresolved D. V was trimmed by 11 bases and J by 2 bases, leaving 12 bases between them. Per germline, CDR1 SEHNR and CDR2 FQNEAQ (reference sequence). The CDR3 spans 12 residues. The CDR3 sequence is CAVTGKNYGYTF. DNA of the CDR3: TGTGCCGTTACCGGGAAAAACTATGGCTACACCTTC.

This clonotype has more than one count but fewer than ten. The V and J genes are TRBV20-1 and TRBJ2-1, with D perhaps TRBD1 (5 bases). Per the germline V gene, CDR1 is DFQATT and CDR2 is SNEGSKA (reference sequence). The CDR3 length is 11 residues. With 6 bases removed from V and 10 bases from J, the gap between germline ends came to 13 bases. In DNA form, the CDR3 reads TGCAGTGCCCTTTCAGGGATCGAGCAGTTCTTC. Its translation is CSALSGIEQFF.